This T cell receptor beta chain was profiled in a study of tumor-infiltrating lymphocytes in primary liver carcinoma. On this clonotype: An end of the junction differs from the germline gene, which may be a read error.

Co-extraction of both nucleic acids (RNA and DNA) used about 19-33 mg of unsorted bulk tissue. The input was approximately 500 ng total RNA; TCR beta cDNA was made from it with a constant-region primer. It was through three nested multiplex PCR rounds of slightly modified ARM-PCR that TCR beta libraries arose. PCR rounds one and two used TRBV1-TRBV30 forward primers with a C-beta reverse primer for around 11 cycles each. Using its own MiXCR run on the multiplex PCR reads, TCRdb lists one record per CDR3 protein. The top ten clones hold about a sixth of a sample with 150,000 to 200,000 distinct CDR3 sequences, just under 85% of them seen once. The CDR3 contains 14 residues. Germline CDR1 is SGHNT and CDR2 is YENEEA.

The TCR comes from a man between 40 and 49 years old with primary liver carcinoma and hepatitis B virus infection. Input material: tumor tissue from primary liver carcinoma. V gene TRBV11-3 combines with J gene TRBJ2-1, with D perhaps TRBD1 (5 bases). The CDR3: CAISLGVNNNEQLF. The CDR3 coding sequence is TGCGCCATCAGCTTAGGGGTCAACAACAATGAGCAGCTCTTC.